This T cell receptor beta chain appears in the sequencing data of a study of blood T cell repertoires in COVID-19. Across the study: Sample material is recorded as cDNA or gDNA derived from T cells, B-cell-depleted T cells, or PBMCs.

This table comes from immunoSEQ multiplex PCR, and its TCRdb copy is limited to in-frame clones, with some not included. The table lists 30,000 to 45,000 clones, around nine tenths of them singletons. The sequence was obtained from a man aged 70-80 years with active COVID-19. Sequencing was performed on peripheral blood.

The CDR3 DNA sequence: TGTGCCAGCAGTACCCGGACAGGGAGCACAGATACGCAGTATTTT. It yields the protein CASSTRTGSTDTQYF. The rearrangement joins TRBV27 to TRBJ2-3; TRBD1 matches 8 bases. CDR3 length equals 15 residues. Germline V lookup: CDR1 MNHEY, CDR2 SMNVEV (reference sequence). V gave up 5 bases and J gave up 0 bases; unmatched junction bases: 4.